A selection of T cell receptor beta chains follows, all from one sample in a study of blood T cell repertoires in COVID-19. TCRdb's table, derived via immunoSEQ multiplex PCR, lists solely in-frame clones and lacks some. The sample gives fewer than 150,000 clones, around 85% of which show up once; 1.5% to 1.9% is in the top ten. Sequenced: peripheral blood. Every receptor here comes from a man aged 50-59 years with acute or convalescent COVID-19. Both conserved end residues are part of each CDR3. D genes are given only for firm matches. A row's size may be missing; if present it is once, few, many or a size class.

-,TRBV5-5,TRBJ1-5,-,CASSFYRAPNQPQHF,TGTGCCAGCAGCTTCTACAGGGCCCCTAATCAGCCCCAGCATTTT
-,TRBV19,TRBJ2-6,-,CASSIDLLGRSSGANVLTF,TGTGCCAGTAGTATAGATCTTCTGGGGCGAAGCTCTGGGGCCAACGTCCTGACTTTC
-,TRBV2,TRBJ1-2,-,CASSALYGYTF,TGTGCCAGCAGTGCTCTCTATGGCTACACCTTC
many,TRBV6-2/TRBV6-3,TRBJ2-7,TRBD2,CASSSDSSGGTPYEQYF,TGTGCCAGCAGCTCCGACTCTAGCGGGGGGACCCCCTACGAGCAGTACTTC
-,TRBV29-1,TRBJ1-5,-,CSVGEEQPQHF,TGCAGCGTAGGGGAGGAGCAGCCCCAGCATTTT
-,TRBV11-2,TRBJ1-2,-,CASSLDRDYGYTF,TGTGCCAGCAGCTTAGATCGGGACTATGGCTACACCTTC
-,TRBV3-1/TRBV3-2,TRBJ2-2,TRBD2,CASSYIAGAGELFF,TGTGCCAGCAGCTATATAGCGGGGGCCGGGGAGCTGTTTTTT
-,TRBV6-5,TRBJ1-1,-,CASRRHLNTEAFF,TGTGCCAGCAGGCGGCACTTGAACACTGAAGCTTTCTTT
-,TRBV20-1,TRBJ1-3,-,CSASADSGNTIYF,TGCAGTGCTAGTGCAGACTCTGGAAACACCATATATTTT
-,TRBV5-4,TRBJ1-4,TRBD1,CASSFGQGSNEKLFF,TGTGCCAGCAGCTTCGGACAGGGCTCTAATGAAAAACTGTTTTTT
-,TRBV4-2,TRBJ1-1,-,CASSQDWSGSMNTEAFF,TGTGCCAGCAGCCAAGATTGGTCCGGGAGCATGAACACTGAAGCTTTCTTT
once,TRBV4-2,TRBJ2-7,TRBD1,CASSQETGGSYEQYF,TGTGCCAGCAGCCAAGAGACAGGGGGCAGCTACGAGCAGTACTTC
-,TRBV25-1,TRBJ1-1,TRBD1,CASKAPGQGTEAFF,TGTGCCAGCAAAGCCCCGGGACAGGGGACTGAAGCTTTCTTT
-,TRBV27,TRBJ1-1,-,CASSFGRGRSMNTEAFF,TGTGCCAGCAGTTTCGGGAGGGGGAGGTCCATGAACACTGAAGCTTTCTTT
-,TRBV24-1,TRBJ1-5,TRBD1,CATSTGQAPYSNQPQHF,TGTGCCACCAGTACGGGACAGGCCCCGTATAGCAATCAGCCCCAGCATTTT
-,TRBV7-2,TRBJ2-7,TRBD2,CASSLVGSGDRSYEQYF,TGTGCCAGCAGCTTAGTCGGTAGCGGGGACCGCTCCTACGAGCAGTACTTC
-,TRBV15,TRBJ1-3,TRBD1,CATSRLTGGSGNTIYF,TGTGCCACCAGCAGGCTGACAGGGGGCTCTGGAAACACCATATATTTT
-,TRBV5-1,TRBJ2-3,TRBD2,CASSLGGSGGADTQYF,TGCGCCAGCAGCTTGGGTGGGAGCGGGGGCGCAGATACGCAGTATTTT
-,TRBV5-6,TRBJ1-4,TRBD1,CASSLWDRLNEKLFF,TGTGCCAGCAGCTTGTGGGACAGACTTAATGAAAAACTGTTTTTT
-,TRBV9,TRBJ1-2,-,CASSSSGSADYGYTF,TGTGCCAGCAGCTCATCCGGGTCTGCGGACTATGGCTACACCTTC
-,TRBV5-6,TRBJ2-5,-,CASSGQSSYQETQYF,TGTGCCAGCAGCGGACAGTCATCGTACCAAGAGACCCAGTACTTC
-,TRBV9,TRBJ2-2,TRBD2,CASSVRLAGDKGGELFF,TGTGCCAGCAGCGTGCGACTAGCGGGGGATAAAGGCGGGGAGCTGTTTTTT
few,TRBV28,TRBJ1-5,TRBD1,CASSLLHYRGNDQPQHF,TGTGCCAGCAGTTTATTACACTACAGGGGAAACGATCAGCCCCAGCATTTT
-,TRBV7-9,TRBJ1-2,TRBD1,CAGRGQGASGYTF,TGTGCCGGAAGAGGACAGGGGGCCTCTGGCTACACCTTC
-,TRBV11-2,TRBJ2-7,-,CASSLVRGRNPHEQYF,TGTGCCAGCAGCTTAGTCCGAGGGCGGAATCCCCACGAGCAGTACTTC
few,TRBV6-5,TRBJ1-2,TRBD1,CASSRGQGGGYTF,TGTGCCAGCAGTCGCGGACAGGGGGGTGGCTACACCTTC
-,TRBV5-6,TRBJ1-6,-,CASSSYYSPLHF,TGTGCCAGCAGCTCGTATTATTCACCCCTCCACTTT
once,TRBV19,TRBJ1-5,-,CASSLHPSGQREPQHF,TGTGCCAGTAGTCTTCACCCCTCGGGACAAAGGGAGCCCCAGCATTTT
-,TRBV5-1,TRBJ2-3,TRBD1,CASSSGQGATDTQYF,TGCGCCAGCAGCTCTGGACAGGGGGCAACAGATACGCAGTATTTT
-,TRBV28,TRBJ1-4,TRBD1,CASSPTGVNEKLFF,TGTGCCAGCAGTCCCACAGGGGTGAATGAAAAACTGTTTTTT
-,TRBV6-5,TRBJ2-3,-,CASRRRRMSTDTQYF,TGTGCCAGCAGAAGGCGCAGGATGTCCACAGATACGCAGTATTTT